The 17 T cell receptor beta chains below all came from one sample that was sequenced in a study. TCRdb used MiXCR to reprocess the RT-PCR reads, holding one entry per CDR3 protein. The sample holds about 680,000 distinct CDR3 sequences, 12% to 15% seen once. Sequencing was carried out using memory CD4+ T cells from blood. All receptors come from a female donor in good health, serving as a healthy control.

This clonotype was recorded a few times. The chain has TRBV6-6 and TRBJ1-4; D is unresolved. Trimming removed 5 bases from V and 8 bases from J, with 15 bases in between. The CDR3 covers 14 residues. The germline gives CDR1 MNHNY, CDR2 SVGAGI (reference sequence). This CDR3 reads CASSLRVGKEKLFF. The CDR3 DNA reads TGTGCCAGCAGTCTACGGGTGGGGAAAGAAAAACTGTTTTTT.

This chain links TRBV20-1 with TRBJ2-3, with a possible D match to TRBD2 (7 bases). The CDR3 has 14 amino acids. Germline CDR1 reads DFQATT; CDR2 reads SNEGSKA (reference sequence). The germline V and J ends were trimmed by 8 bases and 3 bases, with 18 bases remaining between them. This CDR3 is CSSRKGGGTDTQYF. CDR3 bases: TGCAGTTCCAGGAAGGGAGGGGGGACAGATACGCAGTATTTT.

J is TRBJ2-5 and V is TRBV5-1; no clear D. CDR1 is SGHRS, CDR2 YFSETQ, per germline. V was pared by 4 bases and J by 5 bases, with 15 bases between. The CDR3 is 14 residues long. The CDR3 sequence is CASSPTAPIETQYF. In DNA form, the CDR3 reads TGCGCCAGCAGCCCTACCGCCCCCATTGAGACCCAGTACTTC.

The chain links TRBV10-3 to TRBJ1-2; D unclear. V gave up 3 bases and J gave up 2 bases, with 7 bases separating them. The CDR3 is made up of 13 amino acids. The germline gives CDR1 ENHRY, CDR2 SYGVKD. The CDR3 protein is CAISEPANYGYTF. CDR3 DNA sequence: TGTGCCATCAGTGAACCGGCGAACTATGGCTACACCTTC.

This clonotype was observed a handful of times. The CDR3 protein is CASSLATGGGEQYF. CDR3 bases: TGTGCCAGCAGCTTAGCGACCGGGGGCGGTGAGCAGTACTTC. The rearrangement joins TRBV7-8 to TRBJ2-7, with D possibly called TRBD1 or TRBD2 (6 bases each). The CDR3 length is 14 residues. The germline V gene encodes CDR1 SGHVS and CDR2 FQNEAQ. Deletions cut 0 bases from V and 7 bases from J, with 13 bases between.

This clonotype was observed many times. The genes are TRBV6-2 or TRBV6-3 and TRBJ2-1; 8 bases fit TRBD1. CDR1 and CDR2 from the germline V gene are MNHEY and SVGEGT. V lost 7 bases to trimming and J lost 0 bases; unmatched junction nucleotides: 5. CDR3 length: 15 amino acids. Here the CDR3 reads CASIRTGSSYNEQFF. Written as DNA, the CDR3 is TGTGCCAGCATTCGGACAGGGAGCTCCTACAATGAGCAGTTCTTC.

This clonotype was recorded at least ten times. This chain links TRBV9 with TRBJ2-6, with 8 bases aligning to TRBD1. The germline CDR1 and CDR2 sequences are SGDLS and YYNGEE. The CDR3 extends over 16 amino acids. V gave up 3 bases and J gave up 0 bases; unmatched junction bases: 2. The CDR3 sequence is CASSGDRSSGANVLTF. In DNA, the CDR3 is TGTGCCAGCAGCGGGGACAGGTCCTCTGGGGCCAACGTCCTGACTTTC.

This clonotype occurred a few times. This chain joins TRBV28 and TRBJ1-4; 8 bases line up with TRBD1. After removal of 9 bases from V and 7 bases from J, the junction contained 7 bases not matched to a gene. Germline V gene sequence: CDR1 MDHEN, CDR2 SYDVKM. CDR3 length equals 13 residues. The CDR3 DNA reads TGTGCCAGTGAGGACAGGGTCTCTGAAAAACTGTTTTTT. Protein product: CASEDRVSEKLFF.

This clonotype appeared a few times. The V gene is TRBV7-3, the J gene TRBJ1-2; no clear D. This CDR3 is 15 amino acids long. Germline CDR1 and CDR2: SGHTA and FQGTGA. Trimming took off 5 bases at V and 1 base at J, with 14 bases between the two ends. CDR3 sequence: CASSERPGFNYGYTF. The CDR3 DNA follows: TGTGCCAGCAGCGAAAGACCGGGCTTTAACTATGGCTACACCTTC. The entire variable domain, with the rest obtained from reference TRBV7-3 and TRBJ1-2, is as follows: GAGVSQTPSNKVTEKGKYVELRCDPISGHTALYWYRQSLGQGPEFLIYFQGTGAADDSGLPNDRFFAVRPEGSVSTLKIQRTERGDSAVYLCASSERPGFNYGYTFGSGTRLTVV.

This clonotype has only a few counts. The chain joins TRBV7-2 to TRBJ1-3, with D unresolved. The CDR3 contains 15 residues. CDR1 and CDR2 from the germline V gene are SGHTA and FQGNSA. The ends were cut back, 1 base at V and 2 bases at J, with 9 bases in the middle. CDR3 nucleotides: TGTGCCAGCAGCTTAGGGGCAGGCACTGGAAACACCATATATTTT. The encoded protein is CASSLGAGTGNTIYF.

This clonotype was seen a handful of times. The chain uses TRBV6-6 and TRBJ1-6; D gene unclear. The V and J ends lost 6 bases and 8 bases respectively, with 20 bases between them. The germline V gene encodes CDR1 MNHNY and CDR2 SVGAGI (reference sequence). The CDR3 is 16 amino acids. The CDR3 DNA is TGTGCCAGCAGGGAGTTACTGGGTGGGGTGGATTCACCCCTCCACTTT. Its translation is CASRELLGGVDSPLHF.

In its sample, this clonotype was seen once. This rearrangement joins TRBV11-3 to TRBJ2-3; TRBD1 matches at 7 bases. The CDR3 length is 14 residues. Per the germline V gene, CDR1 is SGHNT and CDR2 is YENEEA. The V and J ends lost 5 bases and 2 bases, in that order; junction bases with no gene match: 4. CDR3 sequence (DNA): TGTGCCAGCAGCAACAGGGGCTACACAGATACGCAGTATTTT. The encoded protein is CASSNRGYTDTQYF.

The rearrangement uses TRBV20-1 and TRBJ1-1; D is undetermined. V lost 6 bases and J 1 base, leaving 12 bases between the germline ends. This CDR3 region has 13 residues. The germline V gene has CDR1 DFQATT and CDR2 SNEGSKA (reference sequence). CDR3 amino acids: CSAHYGGNTEAFF. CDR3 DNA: TGCAGTGCCCATTACGGCGGGAACACTGAAGCTTTCTTT.

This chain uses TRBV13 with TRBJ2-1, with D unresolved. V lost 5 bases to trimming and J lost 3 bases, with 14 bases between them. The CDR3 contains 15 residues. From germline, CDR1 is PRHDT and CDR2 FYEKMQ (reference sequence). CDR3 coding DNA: TGTGCCAGCAGCACCCCGGACGCCAACTACAATGAGCAGTTCTTC. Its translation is CASSTPDANYNEQFF.

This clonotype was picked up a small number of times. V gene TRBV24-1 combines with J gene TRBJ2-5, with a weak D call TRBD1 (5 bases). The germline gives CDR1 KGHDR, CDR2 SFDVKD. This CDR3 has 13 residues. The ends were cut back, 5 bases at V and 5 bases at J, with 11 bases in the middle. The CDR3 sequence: CATSGAGLETQYF. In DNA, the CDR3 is TGTGCCACCAGTGGTGCAGGGCTGGAGACCCAGTACTTC.

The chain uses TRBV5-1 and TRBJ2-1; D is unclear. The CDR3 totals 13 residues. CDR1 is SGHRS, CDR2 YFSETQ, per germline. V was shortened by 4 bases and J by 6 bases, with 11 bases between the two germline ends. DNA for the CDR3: TGCGCCAGCAGCCTCCTATTAGCCAATGAGCAGTTCTTC. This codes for CASSLLLANEQFF.

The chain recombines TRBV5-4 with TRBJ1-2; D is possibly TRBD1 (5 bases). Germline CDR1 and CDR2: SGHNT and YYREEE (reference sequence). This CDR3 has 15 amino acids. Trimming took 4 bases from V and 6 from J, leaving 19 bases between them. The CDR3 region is CASSTQVRTGHGYTF. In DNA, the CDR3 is TGTGCCAGCAGCACCCAAGTACGAACAGGTCATGGCTACACCTTC.